The 9 T cell receptor beta chains reported below all come from one sample, sequenced in a study of CD8+ T cells in alopecia areata. Sample treatment: oral pan-JAK inhibitor, 5-10 mg twice daily. It was cDNA, reverse transcribed from extracted RNA, that served as the sequencing template. Generated by immunoSEQ multiplex PCR, the TCRdb table keeps only in-frame clones and is missing some. The sample lists about 290,000 clones, 58% seen once, with under 2% in the top ten. Sequences were derived from CD4+ T cells sorted from blood, sampled at week 24, from a patient treated with tofacitinib. Source of these receptors: a human donor with alopecia areata.

This clone was seen a single time. The chain links TRBV10-3 to TRBJ2-5, with TRBD2 identical over 13 bases. CDR3 length equals 14 residues. The junction had 1 base not matched to a gene; V was cut back by 8 bases and J by 1 base. CDR1 and CDR2 from the germline V gene are ENHRY and SYGVKD. CDR3 loop: CAIGLAGAQETQYF. DNA of the CDR3: TGTGCCATCGGACTAGCGGGGGCCCAAGAGACCCAGTACTTC.

This clone was recorded a few times. J is TRBJ2-2 and V is TRBV7-8, with 8 bases lining up with TRBD1. The junction had 4 bases not matched to a gene; V was cut back by 5 bases and J by 11 bases. The V gene's germline CDR1 is SGHVS and CDR2 FQNEAQ. This CDR3 is built from 12 residues. CDR3 DNA sequence: TGTGCCAGCAGCCCGGACAGGGCTGAGCTGTTTTTT. Residues: CASSPDRAELFF.

This clone was recorded a few times. The rearrangement uses TRBV18 and TRBJ1-1; D ambiguous. Germline loops: CDR1 KGHSH, CDR2 LQKENI. Trimming cost V 3 bases and J 1 base, with 3 bases left between them. The CDR3 covers 12 residues. The CDR3 protein is CASSPQNTEAFF. The CDR3 coding sequence is TGTGCCAGCTCACCGCAGAACACTGAAGCTTTCTTT.

This clone was counted a single time. The CDR3 DNA follows: TGCAGCGTTACCACAGGGGGCGGCGGTGAAGCTTTCTTT. It encodes CSVTTGGGGEAFF. The chain recombines TRBV29-1 with TRBJ1-1, with 9 bases aligning to TRBD1. The CDR3 is made up of 13 amino acids. CDR1 and CDR2 from the germline V gene are SQVTM and ANQGSEA. V was pared by 5 bases and J by 7 bases, with 8 bases of the junction left unmatched.

On this clone: Other DNA sequences in this sample translate to the same CDR3. The rearrangement joins TRBV7-2 to TRBJ2-1; 8 bases fit TRBD2. The CDR3 is 15 amino acids. V shed 1 base, J shed 3 bases, and the junction held 2 bases outside the gene matches. Germline V gene data show CDR1 as SGHTA and CDR2 as FQGNSA. DNA for the CDR3: TGTGCCAGCAGCTTAGGTCTAGCGGGCTACAATGAGCAGTTCTTC. This gives the protein CASSLGLAGYNEQFF.

This clone occurred once. This chain links TRBV5-6 with TRBJ1-2; perhaps TRBD1 as D (5 bases). This CDR3 region has 13 residues. Trimming removed 1 base at V and 4 bases at J, with 8 bases between. Per the germline V gene, CDR1 is SGHDT and CDR2 is YYEEEE. CDR3 amino acids: CASSLQGFYGYTF. CDR3 sequence (DNA): TGTGCCAGCAGCTTGCAGGGTTTCTATGGCTACACCTTC. The full variable domain, with the rest looked up from reference TRBV5-6 and TRBJ1-2, is DAGVTQSPTHLIKTRGQQVTLRCSPKSGHDTVSWYQQALGQGPQFIFQYYEEEERQRGNFPDRFSGHQFPNYSSELNVNALLLGDSALYLCASSLQGFYGYTFGSGTRLTVV.

The CDR3 here is CSAPRRETQYF. The CDR3 DNA reads TGCAGTGCTCCCAGGAGGGAGACCCAGTACTTC. The chain joins TRBV20-1 to TRBJ2-5, with a weak D call TRBD2 (5 bases). The V gene's germline CDR1 is DFQATT and CDR2 SNEGSKA (reference sequence). CDR3 length: 11 amino acids. V lost 5 bases and J lost 5, with 9 bases in between.

This clone was recorded a few times. J is TRBJ2-2 and V is TRBV10-3; 8 bases are a match to TRBD2. This CDR3 has 15 amino acids. The V gene's germline CDR1 is ENHRY and CDR2 SYGVKD. V dropped 11 bases and J dropped 7; count of bases not matched to a gene: 15. The CDR3 nucleotides read TGTGCCTCCGGGAGGGCTAGCGGAGTAGGCGGGGAGCTGTTTTTT. It specifies CASGRASGVGGELFF.

This chain uses TRBV30 with TRBJ2-7; D is unclear. Germline V gene data show CDR1 as GTSNPN and CDR2 as SVGIG (reference sequence). The CDR3 sequence is 12 residues long. V was clipped by 5 bases and J by 5 bases, with 13 bases between them. CDR3 sequence (DNA): TGTGCCTGGGGTCAGAAGGGCGACGAGCAGTACTTC. Translation gives CAWGQKGDEQYF.